The rows below give T cell receptor beta chains drawn from one sample of a study of CD8+CD57+ T cells in acquired aplastic anemia. TCRdb passed the reads through MiXCR, listing each CDR3 protein once. The table records around 160,000 distinct CDR3 sequences, roughly 43% of them present only once. Material for sequencing was sorted CD4+, CD8+, or CD8+CD57+ T cells (not recorded which) from PBMCs. The receptors stem from a human donor with aplastic anemia. CDR3s include the opening cysteine and the closing phenylalanine or tryptophan. D genes are given only for firm matches. Clone sizes are given selectively: once, few, many, or a class where the clone is expanded.

>-|TRBV7-2|once|TRBJ1-1
TGTGCCCGTGGAGGCTCACTACAGATGGACACTGAAGCTTTCTTT
CARGGSLQMDTEAFF
>-|TRBV19|-|TRBJ2-6
TGTGCCAGTAGTAATGGGGCCAACGTCCTGACTTTC
CASSNGANVLTF
>TRBD1|TRBV15|few|TRBJ2-3
TGTGCCACCAGCAGAGTCTCCTGGGACAGGGAAGATACGCAGTATTTT
CATSRVSWDREDTQYF
>TRBD1|TRBV10-3|-|TRBJ1-2
TGTGCCAGCACGGACAGGGACTATGGCTACACCTTC
CASTDRDYGYTF
>TRBD1|TRBV7-8|-|TRBJ2-1
TGTGCCAGCAGCTTACTTGGACAGGGTGGGGAAGAGCAGTTCTTC
CASSLLGQGGEEQFF
>-|TRBV7-2|many|TRBJ1-1
TGTGCCAGCAGCTTTCGAACTATGGGGACGGCCAACACTGAAGCTTTCTTT
CASSFRTMGTANTEAFF
>-|TRBV15|-|TRBJ2-1
TGTGCCACCAGCAGCGGGAGGGGGCTCTCCTACAATGAGCAGTTCTTC
CATSSGRGLSYNEQFF
>-|TRBV30|few|TRBJ1-1
TGTGCCTGGTCGGATCGGAACACTGAAGCTTTCTTT
CAWSDRNTEAFF
>-|TRBV5-5|-|TRBJ2-7
TGTGCCAGCAGCTTACTAGAAGGCTACGAGCAGTACTTC
CASSLLEGYEQYF
>-|TRBV24-1|few|TRBJ1-1
TGTGCCACCAGTGACGGGGGTGAAGCTTTCTTT
CATSDGGEAFF
>-|TRBV20-1|-|TRBJ2-1
TGCAGTGCTAGCCTAGGACCGCTGAGCTCCTACAATGAGCAGTTCTTC
CSASLGPLSSYNEQFF
>TRBD1|TRBV5-1|many|TRBJ1-4
TGCGCCAGCAGCTTACAGGGGAACCCTAATGAAAAACTGTTTTTT
CASSLQGNPNEKLFF
>-|TRBV5-1|-|TRBJ2-7
TGCGCCAGCAGCTTGGTCTCTCAAACCTACGAGCAGTACTTC
CASSLVSQTYEQYF
>TRBD1|TRBV29-1|many|TRBJ2-7
TGCAGCGTTCGACAGGGGGCGTACGAGCAGTACTTC
CSVRQGAYEQYF
>TRBD1|TRBV6-1|many|TRBJ1-2
TGTGCCAGCAGTGAATCCCAGGGGGCGAAATATGGCTACACCTTC
CASSESQGAKYGYTF
>-|TRBV7-8|-|TRBJ2-5
TGTGCCAGCAGCTTAGGGGGTGGCAGGGCAGAGACCCAGTACTTC
CASSLGGGRAETQYF
>TRBD2|TRBV7-2|-|TRBJ2-7
TGTGCCAGCAGCCCGGGACTAGCGAGCGAGCAGTACTTC
CASSPGLASEQYF
>-|TRBV20-1|many|TRBJ2-2
TGCAGTGCTAGAGATCTTTACGGGAATGGGGAGCTGTTTTTT
CSARDLYGNGELFF
>-|TRBV6-1|many|TRBJ2-4
TGTGCCAGCAGAGGGTCGGCCAAAAACATTCAGTACTTC
CASRGSAKNIQYF
>TRBD1|TRBV12-3/TRBV12-4|many|TRBJ2-7
TGTGCCAGCACCCCGGACAGGGGGTCAGACGAGCAGTACTTC
CASTPDRGSDEQYF
>TRBD2|TRBV2|-|TRBJ2-5
TGTGCCAGCAGTTTCCCCGGGGGGACGGGGGAAGAGACCCAGTACTTC
CASSFPGGTGEETQYF
>-|TRBV5-1|many|TRBJ2-1
TGCGCCAGCAGCTTGATTGCTTCAGCAAACAATGAGCAGTTCTTC
CASSLIASANNEQFF
>-|TRBV6-2/TRBV6-3|-|TRBJ1-5
TGTGCCAGCAGTTGGGCGCGGCAGCCGGGCAATCAGCCCCGGCATTTT
CASSWARQPGNQPRHF
>-|TRBV12-3/TRBV12-4|-|TRBJ2-1
TGTGCCAGCGGGGACTTCTCCTACAATGAGCAGTTCTTC
CASGDFSYNEQFF
>TRBD1|TRBV6-5|many|TRBJ1-5
TGTGCCAGCGGGACAGGACAGGATCAGCCCCAGCATTTT
CASGTGQDQPQHF
>TRBD1|TRBV6-1|many|TRBJ2-7
TGTGCCAGCAGAGGCATCCTGGGACAGGCGAACTACGAGCAGTACTTC
CASRGILGQANYEQYF
>TRBD1|TRBV7-9|once|TRBJ1-1
TGTGCCAGCAGCTTCCAACAGGGGGCAGGCACTGAAGCTTTCTTT
CASSFQQGAGTEAFF
>-|TRBV2|many|TRBJ2-2
TGTGCCAGCAGGGAGGGGTCCCGGGAGCTGTTTTTT
CASREGSRELFF
>-|TRBV12-3/TRBV12-4|-|TRBJ2-5
TGTGCCAGCAGTCAAACGCAAGAGACCCAGTACTTC
CASSQTQETQYF
>-|TRBV3-1|-|TRBJ1-2
TGTGCCAGCAGCCCTCGACTGGGGGGGAGCGACGACAGAACCAGTTGCACCTTC
CASSPRLGGSDDRTSCTF
>TRBD2|TRBV19|-|TRBJ2-7
TGTGCCAGTAGTAATGCGTGGGAGGGCAGCTACGAGCAGTACTTC
CASSNAWEGSYEQYF
>-|TRBV29-1|-|TRBJ2-3
TGCAGCGTTGGGACTACCCACACAGAGACGCAGTATTTT
CSVGTTHTETQYF
>-|TRBV6-1|few|TRBJ1-3
TGTGCCAGCAGTGAATCGTCCCGGCGGTCCGGAAACACCATATATTTT
CASSESSRRSGNTIYF
>TRBD1|TRBV7-2|-|TRBJ1-5
TGTGCCAGCACAGGGACAGGCGGGCAGCCCCAGCATTTT
CASTGTGGQPQHF
>TRBD1|TRBV15|-|TRBJ1-1
TGTGCCACCAGCGTACGACAGGGAGGGACTGAAGCTTTCTTT
CATSVRQGGTEAFF
>-|TRBV9|-|TRBJ1-2
TGTGCCAGCAGCGTAGTAGGTGAACAATACTATGGCTACACCTTC
CASSVVGEQYYGYTF